The table lists the clone carrying this T cell receptor beta chain with many counts. Its antigen is not known. One entry per CDR3 protein results from TCRdb running MiXCR on the 5' RACE reads. The repertoire holds under 130,000 distinct CDR3 sequences, 24% seen once, with roughly an eighth in the top ten. The sample belongs to a study of CD8 T cells in ankylosing spondylitis. Study-level points and caveats: Disease-linked clones, CD8+, were relatively rare in peripheral blood.

This CDR3 has 14 amino acids. The J segment lost 5 bases and the V segment lost 7 bases, leaving 8 bases of the junction unmatched. V is TRBV12-3 or TRBV12-4 and J is TRBJ2-3; 8 bases are shared with TRBD2. This receptor was taken from a male donor with ankylosing spondylitis. The sample comprised synovial fluid, either unsorted or a sorted T cell fraction (not recorded which). CDR3: CASTIAGSRDTQYF. In DNA form, the CDR3 reads TGTGCCAGCACCATAGCGGGATCTAGAGATACGCAGTATTTT.